One sample yielded the 19 T cell receptor beta chains listed below, sequenced in a study of early T cells in non-severe SARS-CoV-2 infection (TCRdb year 2021). Receptor libraries were prepared by 5' RACE. Sequencing relied on a NextSeq 500. The raw public reads went through TCRdb reprocessing: fastp at Q25, MiXCR clone calling, in-frame beta chains kept. Every distinct CDR3 protein forms one entry, paired with its most common genes and DNA. Recorded for this sample are some 16,000 distinct CDR3 sequences; roughly 5% of them occurred a single time. Jointly, the top ten make up over 5% of the sample. Sequencing input: whole blood. The receptors stem from an adult who was a healthcare worker with PCR-confirmed SARS-CoV-2 infection or an uninfected control (not recorded which).

The V call is TRBV29-1, the J call TRBJ2-7, with 10 bases aligning to TRBD2. The junction had 11 bases not matched to a gene; V was cut back by 7 bases and J by 2 bases. The CDR3 contains 15 residues. Germline V gene data show CDR1 as SQVTM and CDR2 as ANQGSEA. This CDR3 reads CSGRNASGRAYEQYF. The CDR3 nucleotides read TGCAGCGGGCGGAACGCGAGCGGGAGGGCCTACGAGCAGTACTTC.

This clonotype qualifies as medium-sized. The rearrangement uses TRBV28 and TRBJ2-7; D may be TRBD2 (6 bases). Germline V lookup: CDR1 MDHEN, CDR2 SYDVKM. The V end was cut by 4 bases, the J end by 0 bases, with 10 bases between. The CDR3 consists of 14 residues. This chain's CDR3 is CASSSGTRSYEQYF. In DNA, the CDR3 is TGTGCCAGCAGTTCGGGGACTCGCTCCTACGAGCAGTACTTC. Based on the CDR3 plus reference TRBV28 and TRBJ2-7, the full variable domain is DVKVTQSSRYLVKRTGEKVFLECVQDMDHENMFWYRQDPGLGLRLIYFSYDVKMKEKGDIPEGYSVSREKKERFSLILESASTNQTSMYLCASSSGTRSYEQYFGPGTRLTVT.

This clonotype is medium-sized (0.01 to 0.1%) by share. The CDR3 protein is CATSDLDRHGYTF. The DNA for the CDR3 is TGTGCCACCAGTGACCTGGACAGGCATGGCTACACCTTC. The chain employs TRBV24-1 and TRBJ1-2; 7 bases match TRBD1. This CDR3 comprises 13 residues. The V and J ends lost 4 bases and 6 bases, in that order; junction bases with no gene match: 4. CDR1 KGHDR and CDR2 SFDVKD come from the germline V gene.

This clonotype was observed a few times. The rearrangement joins TRBV9 to TRBJ1-1, with D hard to call. Germline lookup yields CDR1 SGDLS and CDR2 YYNGEE. V was clipped by 0 bases and J by 7 bases, with 10 bases between them. This CDR3 has 13 residues. CDR3 in amino acids: CASSVDRLSEAFF. For the CDR3, the DNA is TGTGCCAGCAGCGTAGACCGGCTGAGTGAAGCTTTCTTT.

CDR3 sequence: CASSQPPLAGVSYEQYF. DNA of the CDR3: TGTGCCAGCAGCCAACCCCCTCTAGCGGGAGTCTCCTACGAGCAGTACTTC. The chain recombines TRBV14 with TRBJ2-7, with 10 positions matching TRBD2. From germline, CDR1 is SGHDN and CDR2 FVKESK. V was pared by 2 bases and J by 0 bases, with 7 bases of the junction left unmatched. The CDR3 extends over 17 amino acids.

This clonotype was observed many times. V gene TRBV20-1 combines with J gene TRBJ2-7, with TRBD1 as a possible D gene (6 bases). With 4 bases removed from V and 5 bases from J, the gap between germline ends came to 18 bases. From germline, CDR1 is DFQATT and CDR2 SNEGSKA (reference sequence). The CDR3 contains 14 residues. CDR3 coding DNA: TGCAGTGCTAAAGGAGGCAGGGGTGGGAACGAGCAGTACGTC. It codes for CSAKGGRGGNEQYV.

The sample holds many counts of this clonotype. The junction differs from germline at one of its ends, possibly a read error. The rearrangement uses TRBV12-3 or TRBV12-4 and TRBJ2-1; D might be TRBD2 (6 bases). This CDR3 spans 12 amino acids. The CDR3 protein is CASRLGTAEQFF. CDR3 bases: TGTGCCAGCAGGTTAGGGACTGCAGAGCAGTTCTTC.

The CDR3 region is CASSLSQGLNEKLFF. DNA for the CDR3: TGTGCCAGCAGTTTATCGCAGGGGCTAAATGAAAAACTGTTTTTT. V gene TRBV28 combines with J gene TRBJ1-4, with a weak D call TRBD1 (6 bases). Germline V gene sequence: CDR1 MDHEN, CDR2 SYDVKM. The CDR3 is 15 residues long. Trimming removed 1 base at V and 5 bases at J, with 11 bases between.

J is TRBJ2-7 and V is TRBV10-3; a weak D match, TRBD1 (5 bases). This CDR3 is 14 amino acids long. Germline CDR1 ENHRY, CDR2 SYGVKD. CDR3 in amino acids: CVTAYQGSSYEQYV. The CDR3 region has the DNA TGTGTCACGGCCTATCAGGGTTCATCCTACGAGCAGTACGTC.

In its sample, this clonotype was seen a few times. The chain is built from TRBV7-9 and TRBJ2-7; D might be TRBD2 (5 bases). This CDR3 is 14 amino acids long. CDR1 and CDR2 (germline): SEHNR, FQNEAQ (reference sequence). Trimming shortened V by 6 bases and J by 2 bases, and 14 bases separated the two germline ends. This chain's CDR3 is CASSSAGETYEQYF. DNA for the CDR3: TGTGCCAGCAGTTCGGCCGGGGAGACCTACGAGCAGTACTTC.

In this sample, this clonotype turned up many times. The CDR3 sequence is CASSPPSGLGNEQFF. The CDR3 DNA reads as TGTGCCAGCAGTCCCCCCTCGGGGCTAGGGAATGAGCAGTTCTTC. The chain uses TRBV12-3 or TRBV12-4 and TRBJ2-1, with D tentatively TRBD1 or TRBD2 (5 bases each). Trimming left V 5 bases short and J 7 bases short, with 18 bases between. There are 15 residues in the CDR3.

The V and J genes are TRBV18 and TRBJ1-6; 11 positions match TRBD1. Germline V gene sequence: CDR1 KGHSH, CDR2 LQKENI. The CDR3 consists of 14 residues. With 5 bases clipped from V and 10 bases from J, the junction kept 4 bases outside the gene matches. The CDR3 loop reads CASSKGQGASPLHF. The CDR3, as DNA: TGTGCCAGCTCAAAAGGACAGGGGGCCTCACCCCTCCACTTT. The entire variable domain, with the rest obtained from reference TRBV18 and TRBJ1-6, is as follows: NAGVMQNPRHLVRRRGQEARLRCSPMKGHSHVYWYRQLPEEGLKFMVYLQKENIIDESGMPKERFSAEFPKEGPSILRIQQVVRGDSAAYFCASSKGQGASPLHFGNGTRLTVT.

The chain has TRBV6-5 and TRBJ2-4; D is uncertain. The CDR3 consists of 14 residues. V lost 6 bases and J lost 0, with 9 bases in between. Germline lookup yields CDR1 MNHEY and CDR2 SVGAGI. The CDR3 spells CASSDLLAKNIQYF. The DNA for the CDR3 is TGTGCCAGCAGCGACTTGCTAGCCAAAAACATTCAGTACTTC.

This clonotype appeared many times. The chain employs TRBV6-2 or TRBV6-3 and TRBJ2-6; D uncertain. The V gene's germline CDR1 is MNHEY and CDR2 SVGEGT. Trimming cost V 2 bases and J 4 bases, with 6 bases left between them. The CDR3 spans 14 residues. The CDR3 region is CASSYPGGANVLTF. For the CDR3, the DNA is TGTGCCAGCAGTTACCCCGGGGGGGCCAACGTCCTGACTTTC.

By share of the sample, this clonotype is medium-sized (0.01 to 0.1%). This sequence joins TRBV20-1 and TRBJ2-6, with 10 bases that match TRBD1. Germline values: CDR1 DFQATT, CDR2 SNEGSKA (reference sequence). V lost 1 base to trimming and J lost 1 base; unmatched junction nucleotides: 4. The CDR3 is 17 amino acids. Written as DNA, the CDR3 is TGCAGTGCTAGAGGCGGGACAGGGGCGTCTGGGGCCAACGTCCTGACTTTC. This codes for CSARGGTGASGANVLTF.

The rearrangement joins TRBV24-1 to TRBJ2-2; TRBD2 agrees at 14 bases. Germline assignment: CDR1 KGHDR and CDR2 SFDVKD. This CDR3 region has 19 residues. J gave up 5 bases and V 3 bases, and 10 bases lay outside the gene matches. The CDR3 bases are TGTGCCACCAGTGATCCCCTAGGACTAGCGGGAGGATGGACCGGGGAGCTGTTTTTT. Translating it yields CATSDPLGLAGGWTGELFF.

The CDR3 DNA sequence: TGTGCCAGCAGTTTATATAGTAGGGAAGGGACCCAGTACTTC. It translates to CASSLYSREGTQYF. This chain uses TRBV28 with TRBJ2-5; no clear D gene. Germline V lookup: CDR1 MDHEN, CDR2 SYDVKM. The CDR3 length is 14 residues. Trimming took 1 base from V and 7 from J, leaving 13 bases between them.

This clonotype was found a few times. The rearrangement uses TRBV29-1 and TRBJ2-7; the D gene is possibly TRBD2 (5 bases). There are 13 residues in the CDR3. CDR1 SQVTM and CDR2 ANQGSEA come from the germline V gene. Deletions cut 4 bases from V and 1 base from J, with 11 bases between. The CDR3 is CSVASGPSYEQYV. CDR3 bases: TGCAGCGTTGCCAGCGGACCGTCCTACGAGCAGTACGTC.

V is TRBV4-1 and J is TRBJ1-6, with D uncertain. Germline V CDR1 and CDR2: MGHRA, YSYEKL. Trimming stripped 0 bases from V and 11 bases from J, with 8 bases between. This CDR3 has 13 amino acids. The CDR3 DNA reads TGCGCCAGCAGCCAAGATTCCCAGACACCCCTCCACTTT. It codes for CASSQDSQTPLHF.